This entry features one TCR beta chain sequence. A much larger clone is a single base away; this may be a read error. The sample comes from a study of tumor-infiltrating lymphocytes in primary liver carcinoma. The CDR3 extends over 16 amino acids. The V end lost 7 bases, the J end lost 12 bases, and 28 bases lay between the germline ends. From 400 to 550 ng total RNA, TCR beta cDNA was generated with a primer in the constant region. ARM-PCR was slightly modified, and three nested multiplex PCR rounds with it gave rise to the TCR beta libraries. TRBV1-TRBV30 forward primers paired with a C-beta reverse primer drove the first two PCR rounds, about 10 cycles each. Using its own MiXCR run on the multiplex PCR reads, TCRdb lists one record per CDR3 protein. Of 100,000 or so distinct CDR3 sequences in the sample, about 70% were seen once. Co-extraction of RNA and DNA was performed on roughly 20-34 mg of unsorted bulk tissue.

What was sequenced was liver tumor tissue from sampling region 2. As to subset: tumor region T2, inferior pole. The J gene is TRBJ1-3, the V gene TRBV12-3 or TRBV12-4, with a possible D match to TRBD1 (5 bases). The clonotype comes from a woman in her fifties or sixties with primary liver carcinoma and hepatitis B virus infection. The CDR3 spells CASTWDLREGEDIIYF. Written as DNA, the CDR3 is TGTGCCAGCACCTGGGACCTTCGGGAAGGGGAGGACATCATATATTTT.